What follows describes a single T cell receptor (beta chain). Its antigen is as yet unknown. The CDR3 length is 16 residues. The germline gives CDR1 SEHNR, CDR2 FQNEAQ (reference sequence). V gave up 5 bases and J gave up 0 bases, with 16 bases separating them. Naive CD8 cells were CD45RO-negative, positively selected for CCR7, excluding terminally differentiated effector memory CD45RA+ cells. Donors were healthy HIV-negative adults without recently reported acute infections or vaccinations. Clones were read by immunoSEQ multiplex PCR, and TCRdb kept only the in-frame ones, dropping some. The table has some 1,900,000 clones, about 95% seen once. These data originate in a study of shared clonotypes between healthy human individuals. Regarding the study as a whole: Larger estimated richness was generally recorded for naive subsets relative to memory subsets. For naive CD4 cells, approximately 4.7% of clonotypes were shared across a handful of donors.

This chain links TRBV7-9 with TRBJ1-1, with D perhaps matching TRBD1 (5 bases). Sequencing input: naive CD8+ T cells sorted from blood. This receptor was identified in a man younger than 35 in good health. The CDR3 DNA reads TGTGCCAGCAGCCCTCTTTGGGGGGACTTGAACACTGAAGCTTTCTTT. It is translated as CASSPLWGDLNTEAFF.